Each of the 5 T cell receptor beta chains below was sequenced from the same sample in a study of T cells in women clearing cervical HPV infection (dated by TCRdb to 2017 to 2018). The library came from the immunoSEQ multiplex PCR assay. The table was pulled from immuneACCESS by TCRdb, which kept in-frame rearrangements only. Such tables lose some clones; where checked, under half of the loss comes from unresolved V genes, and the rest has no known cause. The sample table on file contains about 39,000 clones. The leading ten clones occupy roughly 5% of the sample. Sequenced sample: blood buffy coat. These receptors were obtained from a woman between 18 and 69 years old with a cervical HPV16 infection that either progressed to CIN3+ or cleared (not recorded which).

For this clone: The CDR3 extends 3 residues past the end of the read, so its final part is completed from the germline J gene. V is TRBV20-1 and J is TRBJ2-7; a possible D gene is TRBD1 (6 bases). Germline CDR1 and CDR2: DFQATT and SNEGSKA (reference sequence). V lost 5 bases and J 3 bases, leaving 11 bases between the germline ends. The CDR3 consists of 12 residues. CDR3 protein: CSAGGQIYEQYF. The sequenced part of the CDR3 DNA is TGCAGTGCTGGAGGACAGATCTACGAG.

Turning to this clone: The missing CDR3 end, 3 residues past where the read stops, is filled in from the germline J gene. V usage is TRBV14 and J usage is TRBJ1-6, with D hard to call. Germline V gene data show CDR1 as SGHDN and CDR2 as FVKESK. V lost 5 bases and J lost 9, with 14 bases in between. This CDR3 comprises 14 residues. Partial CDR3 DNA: TGTGCCAGCAGCGCCCGACCAGGAGCTTCACCC. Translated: CASSARPGASP. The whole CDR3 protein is CASSARPGASPLHF.

The DNA read from the CDR3 is TGTGCCAGCAGCTCCACGCGGGGGGGGCCCTACGAG. Translating gives CASSSTRGGPYE. The full CDR3 protein reads CASSSTRGGPYEQYF. The chain joins TRBV7-9 to TRBJ2-7, with 9 bases matching TRBD2. The observed sequence ends 3 residues before the CDR3 terminus, with the missing tail filled in from the germline J gene. The CDR3 runs 15 residues. Germline CDR1 and CDR2: SEHNR and FQNEAQ (reference sequence). Trimming took 4 bases from V and 2 from J; bases not matched to a gene: 6. The variable domain in full, with the rest retrieved from reference TRBV7-9 and TRBJ2-7, is DTGVSQNPRHKITKRGQNVTFRCDPISEHNRLYWYRQTLGQGPEFLTYFQNEAQLEKSRLLSDRFSAERPKGSFSTLEIQRTEQGDSAMYLCASSSTRGGPYEQYFGPGTRLTVT.

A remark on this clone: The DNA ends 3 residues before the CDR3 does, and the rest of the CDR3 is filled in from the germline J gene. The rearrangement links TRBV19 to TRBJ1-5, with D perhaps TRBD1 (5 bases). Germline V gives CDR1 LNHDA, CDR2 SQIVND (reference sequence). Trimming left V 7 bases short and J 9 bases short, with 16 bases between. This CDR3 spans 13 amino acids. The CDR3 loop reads CASTLRGERPQHF. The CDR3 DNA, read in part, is TGTGCCAGTACCCTCCGGGGGGAGCGGCCC.

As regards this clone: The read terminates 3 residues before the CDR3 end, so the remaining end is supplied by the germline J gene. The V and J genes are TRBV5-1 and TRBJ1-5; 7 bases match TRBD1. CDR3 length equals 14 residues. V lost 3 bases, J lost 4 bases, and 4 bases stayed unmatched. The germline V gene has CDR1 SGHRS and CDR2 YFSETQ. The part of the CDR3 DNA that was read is TGCGCCAGCAGCTCCTCAGGGGGGAATCAGCCC. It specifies CASSSSGGNQP. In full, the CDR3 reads CASSSSGGNQPQHF.